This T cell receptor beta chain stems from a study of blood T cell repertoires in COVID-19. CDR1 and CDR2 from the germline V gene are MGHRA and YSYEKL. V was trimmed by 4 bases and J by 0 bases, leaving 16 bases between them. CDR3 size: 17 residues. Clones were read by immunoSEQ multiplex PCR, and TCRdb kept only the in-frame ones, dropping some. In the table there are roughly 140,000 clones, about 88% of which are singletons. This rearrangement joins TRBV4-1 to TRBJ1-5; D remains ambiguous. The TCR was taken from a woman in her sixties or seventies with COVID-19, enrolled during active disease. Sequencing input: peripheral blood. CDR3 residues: CASSPQEPRGSNQPQHF. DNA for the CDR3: TGCGCCAGCAGCCCCCAAGAGCCACGGGGTAGCAATCAGCCCCAGCATTTT.